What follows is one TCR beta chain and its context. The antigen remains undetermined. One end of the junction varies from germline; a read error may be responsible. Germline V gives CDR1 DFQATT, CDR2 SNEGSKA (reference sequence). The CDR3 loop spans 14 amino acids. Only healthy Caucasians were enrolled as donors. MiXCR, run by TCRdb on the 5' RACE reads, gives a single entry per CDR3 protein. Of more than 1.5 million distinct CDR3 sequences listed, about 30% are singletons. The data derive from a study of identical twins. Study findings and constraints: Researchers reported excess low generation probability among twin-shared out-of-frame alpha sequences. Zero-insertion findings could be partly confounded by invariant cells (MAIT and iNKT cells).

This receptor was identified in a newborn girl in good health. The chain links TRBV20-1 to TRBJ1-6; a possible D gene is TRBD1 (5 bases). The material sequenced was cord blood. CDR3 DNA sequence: TGCAGTGCTAGGGGACGCCCGTATAATTCACCCCCCCACTTT. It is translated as CSARGRPYNSPPHF.